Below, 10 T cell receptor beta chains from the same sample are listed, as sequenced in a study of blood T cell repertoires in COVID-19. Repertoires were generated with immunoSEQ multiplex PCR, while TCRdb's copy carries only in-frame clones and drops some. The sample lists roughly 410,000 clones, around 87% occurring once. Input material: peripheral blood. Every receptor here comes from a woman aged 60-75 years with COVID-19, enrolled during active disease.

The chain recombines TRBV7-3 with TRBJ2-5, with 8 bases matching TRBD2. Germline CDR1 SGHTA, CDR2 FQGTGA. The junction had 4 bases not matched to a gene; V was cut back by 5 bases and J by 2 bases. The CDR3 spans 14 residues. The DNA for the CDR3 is TGTGCCAGCAGCCCAGCGGGGGCACAAGAGACCCAGTACTTC. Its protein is CASSPAGAQETQYF.

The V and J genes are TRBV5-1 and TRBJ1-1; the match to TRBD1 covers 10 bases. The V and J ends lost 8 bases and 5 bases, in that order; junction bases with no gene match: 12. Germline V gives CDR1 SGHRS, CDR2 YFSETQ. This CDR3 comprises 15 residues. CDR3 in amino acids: CASEIGQGVGTEAFF. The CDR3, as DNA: TGCGCCAGTGAGATTGGACAGGGGGTAGGGACTGAAGCTTTCTTT.

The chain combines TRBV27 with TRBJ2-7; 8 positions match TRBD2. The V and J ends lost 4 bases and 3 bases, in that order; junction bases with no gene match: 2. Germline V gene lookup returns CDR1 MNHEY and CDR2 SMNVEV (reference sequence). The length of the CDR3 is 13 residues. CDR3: CASSSGTSYEQYF. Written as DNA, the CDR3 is TGTGCCAGCAGTTCCGGGACTAGCTACGAGCAGTACTTC.

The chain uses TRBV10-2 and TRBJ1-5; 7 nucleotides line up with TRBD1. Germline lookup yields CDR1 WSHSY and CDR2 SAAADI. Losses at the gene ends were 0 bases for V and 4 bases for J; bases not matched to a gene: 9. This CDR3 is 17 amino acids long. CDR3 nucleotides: TGCGCCAGCAGTGAGTCGAAGGGGGCAGGATCTAATCAGCCCCAGCATTTT. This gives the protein CASSESKGAGSNQPQHF.

CDR3 loop: CASSLTPAGYEQYF. In nucleotides, the CDR3 is TGTGCCAGCAGTTTGACTCCCGCGGGGTACGAGCAGTACTTC. This chain links TRBV28 with TRBJ2-7; D possibly corresponds to TRBD2 (6 bases). Trimming pared 3 bases from V and 4 bases from J, leaving 13 bases between. The CDR3 length is 14 residues. Germline V gene data show CDR1 as MDHEN and CDR2 as SYDVKM.

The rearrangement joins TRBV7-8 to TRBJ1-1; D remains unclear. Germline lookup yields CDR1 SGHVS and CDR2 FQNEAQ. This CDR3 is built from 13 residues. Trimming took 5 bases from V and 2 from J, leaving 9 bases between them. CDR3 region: CASSPAGNTEAFF. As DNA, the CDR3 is TGTGCCAGCAGCCCTGCGGGCAACACTGAAGCTTTCTTT. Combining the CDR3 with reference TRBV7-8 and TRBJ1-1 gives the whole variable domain GAGVSQSPRYKVAKRGQDVALRCDPISGHVSLFWYQQALGQGPEFLTYFQNEAQLDKSGLPSDRFFAERPEGSVSTLKIQRTQQEDSAVYLCASSPAGNTEAFFGQGTRLTVV.

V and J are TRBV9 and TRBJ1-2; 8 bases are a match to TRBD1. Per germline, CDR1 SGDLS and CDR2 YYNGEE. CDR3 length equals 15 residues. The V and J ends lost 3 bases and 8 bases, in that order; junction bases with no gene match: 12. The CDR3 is CASSGGIQGEDGYTF. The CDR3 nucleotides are TGTGCCAGCAGCGGAGGAATACAGGGGGAGGACGGCTACACCTTC.

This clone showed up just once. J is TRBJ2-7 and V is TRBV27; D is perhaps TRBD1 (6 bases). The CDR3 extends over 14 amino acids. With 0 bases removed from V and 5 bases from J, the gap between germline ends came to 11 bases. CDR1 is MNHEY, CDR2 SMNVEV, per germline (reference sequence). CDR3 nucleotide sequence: TGTGCCAGCAGTTTATCGGGCAGGGGTCACGAGCAGTACTTC. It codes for CASSLSGRGHEQYF.

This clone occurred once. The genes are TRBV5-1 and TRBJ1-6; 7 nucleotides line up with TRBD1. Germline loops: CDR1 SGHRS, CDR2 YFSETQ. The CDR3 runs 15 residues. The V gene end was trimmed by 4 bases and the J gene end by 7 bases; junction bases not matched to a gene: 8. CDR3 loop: CASSLSGTANSPLHF. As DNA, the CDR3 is TGCGCCAGCAGCCTGTCCGGGACAGCAAATTCACCCCTCCACTTT. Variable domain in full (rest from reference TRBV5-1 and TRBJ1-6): KAGVTQTPRYLIKTRGQQVTLSCSPISGHRSVSWYQQTPGQGLQFLFEYFSETQRNKGNFPGRFSGRQFSNSRSEMNVSTLELGDSALYLCASSLSGTANSPLHFGNGTRLTVT.

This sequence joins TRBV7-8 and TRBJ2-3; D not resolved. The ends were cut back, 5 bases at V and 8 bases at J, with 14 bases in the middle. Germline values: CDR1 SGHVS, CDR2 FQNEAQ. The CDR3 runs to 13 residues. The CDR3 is CASSKMQRGTQYF. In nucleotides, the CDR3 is TGTGCCAGCAGCAAAATGCAACGAGGTACGCAGTATTTT.